A selection of T cell receptor beta chains follows, all from one sample in a study of T cells in Graves' hyperthyroidism and ophthalmopathy. From the multiplex PCR reads, TCRdb called clonotypes with MiXCR, one entry per CDR3 protein. The sample lists a few hundred thousand distinct CDR3 sequences; about a sixth were seen once. Material: blood. These receptors were obtained from a woman younger than 35 with Graves' hyperthyroidism that later progressed to Graves' ophthalmopathy. Both conserved end residues are part of each CDR3. D genes are given only for firm matches. Clone size is not always given. Where it is, it says once, few, many or a class for expanded clones.

v_gene: TRBV4-1
j_gene: TRBJ2-1
abundance: -
d_gene: TRBD2
CDR3nt: TGCGCCAGCAGCGATCTAGCGGGAGGGCGGAATGAGCAGTTCTTC
CDR3aa: CASSDLAGGRNEQFF

v_gene: TRBV6-1
j_gene: TRBJ2-7
abundance: -
d_gene: TRBD2
CDR3nt: TGTGCCAGCAGCCACGGGGAGGGAATCACCTACGAGCAGTACTTC
CDR3aa: CASSHGEGITYEQYF

v_gene: TRBV28
j_gene: TRBJ2-1
abundance: -
d_gene: TRBD2
CDR3nt: TGTGCCAGCAGTCCTAGAGCGGGGCCCTACAATGAGCAGTTCTTC
CDR3aa: CASSPRAGPYNEQFF

v_gene: TRBV28
j_gene: TRBJ1-2
abundance: many
d_gene: TRBD1
CDR3nt: TGTGCCAGCAGTTCACAGGGGGCGAAGGACTATGGCTACACCTTC
CDR3aa: CASSSQGAKDYGYTF

v_gene: TRBV28
j_gene: TRBJ2-1
abundance: many
d_gene: -
CDR3nt: TGTGCCAGCAGTTTAAGCCGGGACGGCTACAATGAGCAGTTCTTC
CDR3aa: CASSLSRDGYNEQFF

v_gene: TRBV27
j_gene: TRBJ2-1
abundance: many
d_gene: TRBD2
CDR3nt: TGTGCCAGCAGTCGGGAGGGGGTATACAATGAGCAGTTCTTC
CDR3aa: CASSREGVYNEQFF

v_gene: TRBV2
j_gene: TRBJ1-4
abundance: -
d_gene: -
CDR3nt: TGTGCCAGCAGTGATTATGAAAAACTGTTTTTT
CDR3aa: CASSDYEKLFF

v_gene: TRBV27
j_gene: TRBJ2-7
abundance: many
d_gene: TRBD2
CDR3nt: TGTGCCAGCAGTTCGGGACTAGCGCTCTATCAGTACTTC
CDR3aa: CASSSGLALYQYF

v_gene: TRBV4-2
j_gene: TRBJ2-1
abundance: few
d_gene: -
CDR3nt: TGTGCCAGCAGCCAAGACGGGGGCTCCTACAATGAGCAGTTCTTC
CDR3aa: CASSQDGGSYNEQFF

v_gene: TRBV18
j_gene: TRBJ2-6
abundance: few
d_gene: TRBD1
CDR3nt: TGTGCCAGCTCACCACCGGCAGGGGGACCTGGGGCCAACGTCCTGACTTTC
CDR3aa: CASSPPAGGPGANVLTF

v_gene: TRBV18
j_gene: TRBJ2-5
abundance: -
d_gene: TRBD1
CDR3nt: TGTGCCAGCTCAGCGGGACAGGGTCAGATAGAGACCCAGTACTTC
CDR3aa: CASSAGQGQIETQYF

v_gene: TRBV7-2
j_gene: TRBJ2-6
abundance: few
d_gene: TRBD1
CDR3nt: TGTGCCAGCAGCTTGCGACCCCAGGGGGCTCTCCTGACTTTC
CDR3aa: CASSLRPQGALLTF

v_gene: TRBV15
j_gene: TRBJ1-4
abundance: -
d_gene: TRBD1
CDR3nt: TGTGCCACCAGCAGAGAGGACAGGGGAAATGAAAAACTGTTTTTT
CDR3aa: CATSREDRGNEKLFF

v_gene: TRBV27
j_gene: TRBJ2-7
abundance: few
d_gene: TRBD1
CDR3nt: TGTGCCAGCAGTCGCACAGGGGGTGAAAACTACGAGCAGTACTTC
CDR3aa: CASSRTGGENYEQYF

v_gene: TRBV3-1
j_gene: TRBJ2-7
abundance: many
d_gene: -
CDR3nt: TGTGCCAGCAGCCAAGAGTGGGGATACGAGCAGTACTTC
CDR3aa: CASSQEWGYEQYF

v_gene: TRBV19
j_gene: TRBJ2-3
abundance: many
d_gene: -
CDR3nt: TGTGCCAGTAGTAGCTCTTGGACGGCCACAGATACGCAGTATTTT
CDR3aa: CASSSSWTATDTQYF

v_gene: TRBV27
j_gene: TRBJ1-5
abundance: many
d_gene: -
CDR3nt: TGTGCCAGCAGCCCCCTTGGTCAGCGGACCCAGCATTTT
CDR3aa: CASSPLGQRTQHF